The T cell receptor (beta chain) described here comes from a study of blood T cell repertoires in COVID-19. Study overall: Spain, Italy and the United States supplied samples that represented acute and convalescent COVID-19.

Assay: immunoSEQ multiplex PCR; the TCRdb copy retains only in-frame clones and omits some. The table has hundreds of thousands of clones, around 90% seen once. The CDR3 covers 15 residues. Germline V CDR1 and CDR2: SGHNT, YYREEE (reference sequence). The V segment lost 2 bases and the J segment 1 base; nucleotides outside the gene matches: 2. The sample consisted of PBMCs or T cells enriched from blood (not recorded which). The rearrangement uses TRBV5-4 and TRBJ2-3; 9 bases line up with TRBD2. This clonotype was sampled from a man aged 55-75 years who had recovered from COVID-19. The chain's CDR3 is CASSFLAGRTDTQYF. The CDR3 bases are TGTGCCAGCAGCTTCCTAGCGGGGCGCACAGATACGCAGTATTTT.